This T cell receptor (beta chain) was profiled in a study of blood T cell repertoires in COVID-19. Study in general: PBMCs, B-cell-depleted T cells, or T cells provided the cDNA or gDNA that made up the material.

Source study methods: Reference gene primer amplification gave estimated nucleated cell counts. Libraries were prepared by immunoSEQ multiplex PCR; TCRdb keeps only in-frame clonotypes and omits some of them. V, J and clone size derive from that table, while D and trimming were established from the DNA sequence. The table shows some 130,000 clones, with over 75% occurring only once. Sequenced sample: peripheral blood. This clonotype was sampled from a human donor in a cohort sampled during active COVID-19.

The CDR3 sequence: CASSGRSNYGYTF. The CDR3 region has the DNA TGTGCCAGCAGCGGGAGATCTAACTATGGCTACACCTTC. The chain recombines TRBV3-1 (or the pseudogene TRBV3-2) with TRBJ1-2; D remains ambiguous. This CDR3 comprises 13 residues. Trimming took 5 bases from V and 0 from J, leaving 7 bases between them. Looked up from germline, CDR1 is LGHDT and CDR2 is YNNKEL (reference sequence).